Below, 12 T cell receptor beta chains from the same sample are listed, as sequenced in a study of siplizumab effects on memory and regulatory T cells. Generated by immunoSEQ multiplex PCR, the TCRdb table keeps only in-frame clones and is missing some. Of around 100,000 clones listed, about 91% are singletons. The sequenced sample consisted of CD4+ T cells sorted from blood. Source of these receptors: a human donor in good health. Some clones in this sample may be carry-over from other donors' samples.

V is TRBV2 and J is TRBJ2-2; D gene uncertain. Germline assignment: CDR1 SNHLY and CDR2 FYNNEI. Trimming removed 6 bases at V and 0 bases at J, with 11 bases between. This CDR3 spans 15 amino acids. The DNA of the CDR3 is TGTGCCAGCAGGCTCGGTAGGGCGAACACCGGGGAGCTGTTTTTT. Translating gives CASRLGRANTGELFF.

This clone occurred once. The chain joins TRBV7-9 to TRBJ2-3, with D perhaps TRBD1 (6 bases). CDR1 is SEHNR, CDR2 FQNEAQ, per germline (reference sequence). The CDR3 contains 17 residues. V was shortened by 1 base and J by 0 bases, with 14 bases between the two germline ends. DNA for the CDR3: TGTGCCAGCAGCTTAGTGGGGACACCTAAAAGCACAGATACGCAGTATTTT. This translates into CASSLVGTPKSTDTQYF.

V is TRBV7-3 and J is TRBJ2-2; D call uncertain. This CDR3 has 13 residues. The germline CDR1 and CDR2 sequences are SGHTA and FQGTGA. Trimming removed 2 bases at V and 1 base at J, with 2 bases between. CDR3 in amino acids: CASSLENTGELFF. The CDR3, as DNA: TGTGCCAGCAGCTTAGAGAACACCGGGGAGCTGTTTTTT.

The rearrangement links TRBV19 to TRBJ2-5; D is unclear. The CDR3 is made up of 13 amino acids. In germline, CDR1 is LNHDA, CDR2 SQIVND (reference sequence). Trimming shortened V by 2 bases and J by 6 bases, and 10 bases separated the two germline ends. The CDR3 loop is CASSILGSQTQYF. The CDR3 DNA is TGTGCCAGTAGTATATTGGGGTCCCAGACCCAGTACTTC.

The chain joins TRBV18 to TRBJ1-1; D perhaps matches TRBD1 (6 bases). CDR1 KGHSH and CDR2 LQKENI come from the germline V gene. V was pared by 2 bases and J by 4 bases, with 17 bases between. This CDR3 has 16 amino acids. DNA for the CDR3: TGTGCCAGCTCACCAGACCAGGTAGGCAGGGGCACTGAAGCTTTCTTT. This sequence encodes CASSPDQVGRGTEAFF.

This sequence joins TRBV21-1 and TRBJ2-2; the listed D gene, TRBD2, was not tested against the DNA. TRBV21-1 is an annotated pseudogene. The CDR3 is made up of 19 amino acids. The CDR3 reads CASSTRPGLATRLAGELFF. Here the CDR3 DNA reads TGTGCCAGCAGCACCCGACCGGGACTAGCGACCCGCCTGGCCGGGGAGCTGTTTTTT.

V is TRBV7-9 and J is TRBJ2-3, with D unresolved. V lost 1 base to trimming and J lost 5 bases, with 13 bases between them. Germline V gene data show CDR1 as SEHNR and CDR2 as FQNEAQ (reference sequence). The CDR3 spans 15 residues. This chain's CDR3 is CASSLGQATGDTQYF. The CDR3 bases are TGTGCCAGCAGCTTAGGGCAGGCGACGGGAGATACGCAGTATTTT.

The count of this clone is one. V is TRBV6-6 and J is TRBJ1-2; possibly TRBD1 for D (5 bases). The germline V and J ends were trimmed by 2 bases and 8 bases, with 15 bases remaining between them. CDR1 and CDR2 from the germline V gene are MNHNY and SVGAGI (reference sequence). The CDR3 is 14 residues long. The CDR3 spells CASSYPGLRNGYTF. CDR3 DNA sequence: TGTGCCAGCAGTTACCCGGGACTCCGGAACGGCTACACCTTC.

This clone has more than one count but fewer than ten. J is TRBJ2-7 and V is TRBV6-6; no clear D gene. The CDR3 has 13 amino acids. V was pared by 7 bases and J by 2 bases, with 12 bases between. CDR1 MNHNY and CDR2 SVGAGI come from the germline V gene (reference sequence). The CDR3: CASTKDGPYEQYF. The CDR3 DNA reads TGTGCCAGCACCAAGGACGGACCCTACGAGCAGTACTTC.

The gene calls are TRBV19 and TRBJ1-4, with D hard to call. The CDR3 length is 15 residues. Looked up from germline, CDR1 is LNHDA and CDR2 is SQIVND (reference sequence). V was shortened by 5 bases and J by 0 bases, with 10 bases between the two germline ends. The CDR3 DNA sequence: TGTGCCAGTAGTTCCAGACCTACAACTAATGAAAAACTGTTTTTT. It codes for CASSSRPTTNEKLFF.

V gene TRBV11-2 combines with J gene TRBJ2-5; the match to TRBD1 covers 9 bases. V lost 4 bases and J lost 1; bases outside the gene matches: 4. The CDR3 is 15 residues long. Germline V gene lookup returns CDR1 SGHAT and CDR2 FQNNGV. The CDR3 region has the DNA TGTGCCAGCAGCTGGGGACAGGGACCCCAAGAGACCCAGTACTTC. Its translation: CASSWGQGPQETQYF.

A single count supports this clone. The chain employs TRBV5-1 and TRBJ2-1; D remains unclear. With 4 bases removed from V and 5 bases from J, the gap between germline ends came to 10 bases. Germline V lookup: CDR1 SGHRS, CDR2 YFSETQ. There are 13 residues in the CDR3. The CDR3 DNA reads as TGCGCCAGCAGCCATGGACGGGACAATGAGCAGTTCTTC. Its translation: CASSHGRDNEQFF.